The source of this T cell receptor (beta chain) is a study of CD8 T cells in ankylosing spondylitis. Overall study findings and caveats: Researchers reportedly found disease-linked clones significantly enriched in matched ankylosing spondylitis synovial fluid. What seemed typical of ankylosing spondylitis blood was a TCR beta motif built from roughly 8 highly homologous variants.

Via MiXCR, TCRdb re-called the 5' RACE reads, giving one row per CDR3 protein. The repertoire includes just under 550,000 distinct CDR3 sequences, 12% of them detected once, and over 6.5% sits in the top ten. As regards this clonotype: Its antigen is unidentified.

The source of this sequence is a male donor with ankylosing spondylitis. The source material was blood, either unsorted or a sorted T cell fraction (not recorded which).

Written as DNA, the CDR3 is TGCGCCAGCAGCTCTCTAGCGGGAGTCGCCAATGAGCAGTTCTTC. Encoded protein: CASSSLAGVANEQFF. The rearrangement links TRBV5-1 to TRBJ2-1, with 10 bases that match TRBD2. The CDR3 is 15 amino acids. Germline V lookup: CDR1 SGHRS, CDR2 YFSETQ. V shed 3 bases, J shed 6 bases, and the junction held 6 bases outside the gene matches.